This is a list of T cell receptor beta chains from one sample in a study of blood T cell repertoires in COVID-19. TCRdb's copy holds only in-frame clones and misses some; the assay was immunoSEQ multiplex PCR. This sample has about 380,000 clones, with around 84% found just once. The sample taken for sequencing was peripheral blood. These receptors originate from a woman aged 18-29 years with acute or convalescent COVID-19. The CDR3 runs from the conserved cysteine through the conserved F or W. A D gene is named only where the DNA matches it firmly. Only some rows state a clone size, as once, few, many or a class for expanded clones.

size | J | V | D | DNA | CDR3
- | TRBJ2-7 | TRBV7-8 | TRBD2 | TGTGCCAGCAGCTTAGCGGGGGGAGGGACCTACGAGCAGTACTTC | CASSLAGGGTYEQYF
- | TRBJ1-2 | TRBV5-5 | - | TGTGCCAGCAGCCCGGGGGGGCAGACTAACTATGGCTACACCTTC | CASSPGGQTNYGYTF
- | TRBJ1-4 | TRBV27 | - | TGTGCCAGCAGTTTTGGGGGCAGGGGTGAAAAACTGTTTTTT | CASSFGGRGEKLFF
- | TRBJ2-7 | TRBV19 | TRBD1 | TGTGCCAGTAGCGCTCCGGGACAGGGATTGTACGAGCAGTACTTC | CASSAPGQGLYEQYF
- | TRBJ2-2 | TRBV7-3 | - | TGTGCCAGCAGCTCCCGACAGGACACCGGGGAGCTGTTTTTT | CASSSRQDTGELFF
few | TRBJ2-7 | TRBV29-1 | TRBD2 | TGCAGCGTTGGCGGGCTAGCGGGAAGCGAGCAGTACTTC | CSVGGLAGSEQYF
- | TRBJ1-4 | TRBV13 | TRBD1 | TGTGCCAGCAGCTTAGTCGGGACAGGGGATTCTGAAAAACTGTTTTTT | CASSLVGTGDSEKLFF
once | TRBJ2-3 | TRBV6-1 | - | TGTGCCAGCAGTGAATTCGGGTTTAGCACAGATACGCAGTATTTT | CASSEFGFSTDTQYF
- | TRBJ2-1 | TRBV27 | TRBD1 | TGTGCCAGCAGTTTGAAGGGGGCCCGCGAGCAGTTCTTC | CASSLKGAREQFF
once | TRBJ1-1 | TRBV6-5 | - | TGTGCCAGCAGATGGACAGCAAGAAATGAAGCTTTCTTT | CASRWTARNEAFF
- | TRBJ2-1 | TRBV5-8 | TRBD1 | TGTGCCAGCAGCCGGGGACAGGGTAGGGATGAGCAGTTCTTC | CASSRGQGRDEQFF
- | TRBJ2-7 | TRBV15 | - | TGTGCCACCAGCGTAAACCAGGACTACGAGCAGTACTTC | CATSVNQDYEQYF
few | TRBJ1-6 | TRBV21-1 | - | TGTGCCAGCAGCAGCCTACAGGGGACCTATAATTCACCCCTCCACTTT | CASSSLQGTYNSPLHF
- | TRBJ2-2 | TRBV29-1 | - | TGCAGCGCTCAGTTGAACACCGGGGAGCTGTTTTTT | CSAQLNTGELFF
- | TRBJ1-1 | TRBV5-5 | - | TGTGCCAGCAGCTTGGTGGGGGGAAATACTGAAGCTTTCTTT | CASSLVGGNTEAFF
- | TRBJ2-7 | TRBV4-1 | TRBD1 | TGCGCCAGCAGCCAATCGACAGGGTACGAGCAGTACTTC | CASSQSTGYEQYF
once | TRBJ2-5 | TRBV12-3/TRBV12-4 | - | TGTGCCAGCAGTTTGGGCCTCCAAGAGACCCAGTACTTC | CASSLGLQETQYF
few | TRBJ2-1 | TRBV12-5 | TRBD2 | TGTGCTAGTGGCCTCGGGACTAGCGGGGCCCTCCACAATGAGCAGTTCTTC | CASGLGTSGALHNEQFF
- | TRBJ1-2 | TRBV6-5 | - | TGTGCCAGCCCCGGGGGGGTTGGCTACACCTTC | CASPGGVGYTF
once | TRBJ2-7 | TRBV7-8 | TRBD1 | TGTGCCAGCAGCCGCCTACAGGGGTTTCACTACGAGCAGTACTTC | CASSRLQGFHYEQYF
- | TRBJ1-5 | TRBV5-1 | TRBD1 | TGCGCCAGCAGCCCGACCGGGACAGTCGATCAGCCCCAGCATTTT | CASSPTGTVDQPQHF
- | TRBJ1-1 | TRBV24-1 | - | TGTGCCACTAAAGCCAGGGAGGTTGGCACTGAAGCTTTCTTT | CATKAREVGTEAFF